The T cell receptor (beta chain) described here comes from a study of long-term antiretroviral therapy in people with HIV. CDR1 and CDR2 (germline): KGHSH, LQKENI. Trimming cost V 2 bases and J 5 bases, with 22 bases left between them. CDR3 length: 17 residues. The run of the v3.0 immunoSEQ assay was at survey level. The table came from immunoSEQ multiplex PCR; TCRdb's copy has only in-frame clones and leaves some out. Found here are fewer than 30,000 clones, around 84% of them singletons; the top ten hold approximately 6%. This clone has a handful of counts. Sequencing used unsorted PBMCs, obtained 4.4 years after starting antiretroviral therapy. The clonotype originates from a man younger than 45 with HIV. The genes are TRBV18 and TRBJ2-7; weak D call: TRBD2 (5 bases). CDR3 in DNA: TGTGCCAGCTCACCAGATATAGGGAGTCAGCAGTGGGACGAGCAGTACTTC. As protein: CASSPDIGSQQWDEQYF.